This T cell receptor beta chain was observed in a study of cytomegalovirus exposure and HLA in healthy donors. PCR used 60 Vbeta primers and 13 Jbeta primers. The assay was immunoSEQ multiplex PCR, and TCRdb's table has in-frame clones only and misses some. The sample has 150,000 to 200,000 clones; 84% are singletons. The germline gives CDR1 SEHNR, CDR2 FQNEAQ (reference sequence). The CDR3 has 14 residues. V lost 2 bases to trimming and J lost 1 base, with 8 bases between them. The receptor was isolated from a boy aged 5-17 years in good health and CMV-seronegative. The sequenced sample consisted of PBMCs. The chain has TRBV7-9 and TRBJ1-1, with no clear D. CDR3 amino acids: CASSLITANTEAFF. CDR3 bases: TGTGCCAGCAGCTTAATTACAGCGAACACTGAAGCTTTCTTT.